This T cell receptor beta chain was found in a study of blood T cell repertoires in COVID-19. Across the study: Samples representing acute and convalescent COVID-19 were sourced from the United States, Italy and Spain. In each case, the material was cDNA or gDNA derived from T cells, B-cell-depleted T cells, or PBMCs.

This clone was seen a few times. Authors' processing steps: Amplification from reference gene primers served as the basis for estimated nucleated cell counts. Using immunoSEQ multiplex PCR, the repertoire was profiled, and TCRdb retains in-frame clones only, with some absent. The DNA was the basis for D and trimming; V, J and clone size are from that table. This table holds 400,000 to 450,000 clones, around 89% found once. A Seattle source enrolled patients during active infection and followed them longitudinally. V lost 6 bases and J 6 bases, leaving 23 bases between the germline ends. The germline V gene has CDR1 MNHEY and CDR2 SMNVEV (reference sequence). The CDR3 runs 16 residues.

This TCR was sampled from a woman aged 40 to 50 with COVID-19, enrolled during active disease. This sequence joins TRBV27 and TRBJ1-2; D unresolved. Sequenced: peripheral blood. CDR3 residues: CASSKRTQKAIDGYTF. The CDR3 DNA sequence: TGTGCCAGCAGCAAGAGGACTCAAAAGGCTATTGATGGCTACACCTTC.